This is a list of T cell receptor beta chains from one sample in a study of memory CD4+ T cells and cytomegalovirus serostatus. The table came from immunoSEQ multiplex PCR; TCRdb's copy has only in-frame clones and leaves some out. The sample has approximately 44,000 clones, about 80% seen once. Material for sequencing was memory CD4+ T cells from blood. These receptors were collected from an adult in good health and CMV-seronegative. Each CDR3 is given without its conserved first and last residue.

V: TRBV30; J: TRBJ1-3; length: 10; CDR3: AWSVSRNTIY
V: TRBV28; J: TRBJ2-3; length: 13; CDR3: ASSLMQGSSDTQY
V: TRBV6-5; J: TRBJ2-3; length: 12; CDR3: ASSRRGAPDTQY
V: TRBV7-3; J: TRBJ2-5; length: 13; CDR3: ASSSTGTPGETQY
V: TRBV7-2; J: TRBJ2-2; length: 10; CDR3: ASSSRVGELF
V: TRBV21-1; J: TRBJ1-1; length: 13; CDR3: ASSQNTDLRTEAF
V: TRBV11-1; J: TRBJ2-1; length: 13; CDR3: ASSLASGVYNEQF
V: TRBV30; J: TRBJ2-3; length: 15; CDR3: AWSRAGGFKVSDTQY
V: TRBV10-3; J: TRBJ2-7; length: 14; CDR3: AISESGGAPPYEQY
V: TRBV18; J: TRBJ2-7; length: 16; CDR3: ASSPANVARGASYEQY
V: TRBV7-8; J: TRBJ2-7; length: 11; CDR3: ASSLGGYGEQY
V: TRBV2; J: TRBJ2-3; length: 15; CDR3: ASTSPEGLAGGRTQY
V: TRBV28; J: TRBJ1-2; length: 14; CDR3: ASSEIRDAAWYGYT
V: TRBV6-1; J: TRBJ2-7; length: 12; CDR3: ASSQGYRTYEQY
V: TRBV27; J: TRBJ2-1; length: 11; CDR3: ASTRLGNNEQF
V: TRBV6-1; J: TRBJ1-5; length: 12; CDR3: ASSEANRAQPQH
V: TRBV7-9; J: TRBJ1-4; length: 15; CDR3: ASSLGAGRRVGEKLF
V: TRBV5-1; J: TRBJ2-3; length: 13; CDR3: ASTGLASSTDTQY
V: TRBV5-1; J: TRBJ1-1; length: 13; CDR3: ASSLDSAVNTEAF
V: TRBV11-2; J: TRBJ2-2; length: 13; CDR3: ASSLDHVNTGELF
V: TRBV20-1; J: TRBJ1-2; length: 9; CDR3: SAPGVYGYT
V: TRBV11-3; J: TRBJ2-7; length: 14; CDR3: ASSPRGGSSRYEQY
V: TRBV11-2; J: TRBJ1-3; length: 12; CDR3: ASSLSSSGNTIY
V: TRBV7-3; J: TRBJ2-3; length: 15; CDR3: ASSLGEGIGQSDTQY